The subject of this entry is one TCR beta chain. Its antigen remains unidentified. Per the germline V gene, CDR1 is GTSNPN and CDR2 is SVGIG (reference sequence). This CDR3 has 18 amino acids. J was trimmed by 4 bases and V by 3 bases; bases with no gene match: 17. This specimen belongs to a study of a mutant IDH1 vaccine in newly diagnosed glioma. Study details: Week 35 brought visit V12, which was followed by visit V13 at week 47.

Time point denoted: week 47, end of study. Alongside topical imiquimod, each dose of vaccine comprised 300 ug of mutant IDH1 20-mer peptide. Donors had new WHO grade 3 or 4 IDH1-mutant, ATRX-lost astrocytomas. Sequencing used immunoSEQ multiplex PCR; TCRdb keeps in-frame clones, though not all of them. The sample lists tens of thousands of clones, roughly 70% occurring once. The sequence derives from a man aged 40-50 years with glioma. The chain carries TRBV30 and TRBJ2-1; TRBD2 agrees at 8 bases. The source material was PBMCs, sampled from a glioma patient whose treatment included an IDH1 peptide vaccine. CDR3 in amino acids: CAWRTPRWVAGTYNEQFF. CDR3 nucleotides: TGTGCCTGGAGGACCCCCCGGTGGGTAGCGGGAACTTACAATGAGCAGTTCTTC.